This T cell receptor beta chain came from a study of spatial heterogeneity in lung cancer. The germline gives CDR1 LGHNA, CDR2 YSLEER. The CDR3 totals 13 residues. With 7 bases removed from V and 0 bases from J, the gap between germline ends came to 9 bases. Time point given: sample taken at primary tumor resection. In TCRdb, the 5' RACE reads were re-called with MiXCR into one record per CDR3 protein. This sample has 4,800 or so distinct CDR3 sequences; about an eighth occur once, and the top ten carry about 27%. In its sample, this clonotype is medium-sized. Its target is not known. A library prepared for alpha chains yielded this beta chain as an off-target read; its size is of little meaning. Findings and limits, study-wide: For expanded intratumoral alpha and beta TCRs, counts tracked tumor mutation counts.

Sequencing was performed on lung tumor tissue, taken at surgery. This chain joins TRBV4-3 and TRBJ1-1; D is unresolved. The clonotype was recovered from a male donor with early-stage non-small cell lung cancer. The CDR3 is CASTINMNTEAFF. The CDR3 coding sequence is TGCGCCAGCACTATAAATATGAACACTGAAGCTTTCTTT.